This entry concerns a single T cell receptor beta chain. The antigen this receptor binds is unknown. Base qualities are not at hand, and no much larger clone is one base apart. The source of the sample is a study of control samples from healthy donors and cancer patients (TCRdb year 2020). The germline V gene provides CDR1 SGHVS and CDR2 FNYEAQ. Unmatched junction bases come to 10, with V trimmed by 5 bases and J by 2 bases. Counted from cysteine to phenylalanine, this CDR3 has 16 amino acids. The DNA shown is the 48-base CDR3, in frame from base 1. Preparation of the library involved the immunoSEQ multiplex PCR assay. What TCRdb holds here is the immuneACCESS table cut down to in-frame rearrangements. Part of the clones is not present; checked against another copy, under half of the missing clones reflect an unresolved V gene, and the others are unexplained. Present in this sample are 26,000 or so clones, 90% to 95% of which were seen just once. About an eighth of the sample is taken by the ten largest.

The chain couples TRBV7-6 to TRBJ2-7; 9 central bases correspond to TRBD1. This receptor was obtained from a man aged 50 to 59 with lung cancer. Source material: PBMCs. The sequenced DNA: TGTGCCAGCAGCGTCAACACAGGGGGCTACGCCTACGAGCAGTACTTC. Its product reads: CASSVNTGGYAYEQYF.